This T cell receptor beta chain came from a study of response to subunit inactivated influenza vaccine. The study, taken as a whole, reports: A suggestion made by the authors is that each seasonal influenza vaccination recruits few new T cells.

Each CDR3 protein gets one entry after TCRdb re-called the RT-PCR reads with MiXCR. The data contain 800,000 or so distinct CDR3 sequences, 21% of them singletons. CDR1 SGHRS and CDR2 YFSETQ come from the germline V gene. The CDR3 has 14 amino acids. With regard to this clonotype: No antigen is known for it. One end of the junction is discordant with germline, which a read error may explain.

Material: PBMCs from blood, obtained 5 days after vaccination. The clonotype comes from a man between 50 and 59 years old who received an inactivated influenza vaccine. The chain joins TRBV5-1 to TRBJ1-2; no clear D. CDR3 bases: TGCGCCAGCATCTCGGGAGGGTTAGACTATGGGTACACCTTC. Its protein is CASISGGLDYGYTF.